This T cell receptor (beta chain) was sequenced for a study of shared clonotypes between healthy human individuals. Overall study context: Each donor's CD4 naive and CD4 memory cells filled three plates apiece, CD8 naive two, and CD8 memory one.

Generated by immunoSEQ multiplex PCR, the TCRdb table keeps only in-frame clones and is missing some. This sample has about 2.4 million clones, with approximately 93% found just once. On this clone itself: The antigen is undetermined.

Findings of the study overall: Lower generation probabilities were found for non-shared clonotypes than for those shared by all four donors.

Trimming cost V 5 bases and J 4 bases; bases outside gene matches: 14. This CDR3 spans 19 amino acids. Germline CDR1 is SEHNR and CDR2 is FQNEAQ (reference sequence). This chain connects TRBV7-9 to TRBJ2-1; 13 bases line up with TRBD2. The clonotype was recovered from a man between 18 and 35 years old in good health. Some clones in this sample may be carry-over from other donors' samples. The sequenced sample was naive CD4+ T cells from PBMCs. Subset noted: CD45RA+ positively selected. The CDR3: CASSQGLAGVLPTYNEQFF. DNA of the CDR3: TGTGCCAGCAGCCAAGGACTAGCGGGAGTCCTCCCCACATACAATGAGCAGTTCTTC.